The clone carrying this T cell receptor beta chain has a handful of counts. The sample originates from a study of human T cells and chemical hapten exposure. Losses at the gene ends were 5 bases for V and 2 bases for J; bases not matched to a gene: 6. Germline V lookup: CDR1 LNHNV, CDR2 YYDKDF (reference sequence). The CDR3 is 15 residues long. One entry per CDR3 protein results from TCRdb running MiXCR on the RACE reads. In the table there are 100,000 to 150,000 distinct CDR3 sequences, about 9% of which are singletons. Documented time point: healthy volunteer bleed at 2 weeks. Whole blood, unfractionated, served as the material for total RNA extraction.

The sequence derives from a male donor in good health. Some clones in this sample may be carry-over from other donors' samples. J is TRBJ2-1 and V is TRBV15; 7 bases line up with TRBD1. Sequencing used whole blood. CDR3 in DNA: TGTGCCACCAGCGTACCCAGGGGGACCTACAATGAGCAGTTCTTC. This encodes CATSVPRGTYNEQFF.